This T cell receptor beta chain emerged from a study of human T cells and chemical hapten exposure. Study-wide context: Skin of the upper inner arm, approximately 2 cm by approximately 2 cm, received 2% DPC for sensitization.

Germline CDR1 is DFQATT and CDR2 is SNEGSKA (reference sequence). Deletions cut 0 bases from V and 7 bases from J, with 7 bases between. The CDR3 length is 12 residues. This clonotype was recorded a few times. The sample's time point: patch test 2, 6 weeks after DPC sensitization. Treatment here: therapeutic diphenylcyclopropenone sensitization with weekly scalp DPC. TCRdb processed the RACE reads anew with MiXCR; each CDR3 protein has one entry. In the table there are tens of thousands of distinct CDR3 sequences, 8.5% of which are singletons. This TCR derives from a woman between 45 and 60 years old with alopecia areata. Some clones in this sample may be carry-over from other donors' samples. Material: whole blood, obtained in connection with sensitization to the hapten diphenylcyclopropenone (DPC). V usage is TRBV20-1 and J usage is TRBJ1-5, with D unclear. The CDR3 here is CSAREAGQPQHF. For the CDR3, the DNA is TGCAGTGCTAGAGAGGCCGGCCAGCCCCAGCATTTT.